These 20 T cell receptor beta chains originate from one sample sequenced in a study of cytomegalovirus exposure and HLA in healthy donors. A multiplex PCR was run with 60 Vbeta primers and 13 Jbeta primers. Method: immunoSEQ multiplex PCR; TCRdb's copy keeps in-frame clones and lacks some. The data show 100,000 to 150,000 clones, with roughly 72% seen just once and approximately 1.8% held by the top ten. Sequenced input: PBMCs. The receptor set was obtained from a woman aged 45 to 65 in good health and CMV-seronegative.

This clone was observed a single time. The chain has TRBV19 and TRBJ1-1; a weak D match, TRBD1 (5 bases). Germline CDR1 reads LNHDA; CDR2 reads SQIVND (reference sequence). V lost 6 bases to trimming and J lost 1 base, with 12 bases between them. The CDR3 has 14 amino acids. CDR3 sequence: CASSPRQTNTEAFF. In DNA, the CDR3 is TGTGCCAGTAGCCCTAGACAGACGAACACTGAAGCTTTCTTT.

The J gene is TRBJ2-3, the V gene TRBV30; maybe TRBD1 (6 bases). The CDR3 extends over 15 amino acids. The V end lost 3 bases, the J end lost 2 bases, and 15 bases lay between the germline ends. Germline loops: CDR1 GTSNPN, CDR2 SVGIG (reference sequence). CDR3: CAWSPLGATTDTQYF. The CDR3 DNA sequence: TGTGCCTGGAGCCCTCTGGGGGCAACCACAGATACGCAGTATTTT.

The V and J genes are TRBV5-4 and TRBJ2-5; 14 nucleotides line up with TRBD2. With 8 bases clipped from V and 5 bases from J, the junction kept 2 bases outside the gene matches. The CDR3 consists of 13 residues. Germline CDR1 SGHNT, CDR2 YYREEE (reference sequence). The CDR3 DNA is TGTGCCAGGGGGACTAGCGGGAGTGAGACCCAGTACTTC. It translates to CARGTSGSETQYF.

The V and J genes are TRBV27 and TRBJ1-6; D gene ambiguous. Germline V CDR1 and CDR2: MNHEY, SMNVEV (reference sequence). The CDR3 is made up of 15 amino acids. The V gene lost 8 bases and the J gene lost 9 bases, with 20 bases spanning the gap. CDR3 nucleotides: TGTGCCAGCCGAGAGAGAGGTTCCGCCGGTTCACCCCTCCACTTT. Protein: CASRERGSAGSPLHF.

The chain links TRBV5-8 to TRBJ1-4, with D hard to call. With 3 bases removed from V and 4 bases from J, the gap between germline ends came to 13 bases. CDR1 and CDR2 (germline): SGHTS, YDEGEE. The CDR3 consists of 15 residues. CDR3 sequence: CASSSPPGINEKLFF. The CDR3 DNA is TGTGCCAGCAGCTCCCCCCCGGGAATTAATGAAAAACTGTTTTTT.

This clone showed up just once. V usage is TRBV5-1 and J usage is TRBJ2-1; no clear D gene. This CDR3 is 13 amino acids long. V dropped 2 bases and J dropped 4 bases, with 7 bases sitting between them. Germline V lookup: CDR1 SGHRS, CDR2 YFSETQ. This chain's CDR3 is CASSFSTYNEQFF. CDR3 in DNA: TGCGCCAGCAGCTTTTCGACATACAATGAGCAGTTCTTC.

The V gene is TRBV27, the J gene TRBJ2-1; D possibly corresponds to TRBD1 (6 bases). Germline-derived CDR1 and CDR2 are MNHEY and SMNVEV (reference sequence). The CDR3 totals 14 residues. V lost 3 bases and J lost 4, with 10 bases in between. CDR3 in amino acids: CASSFRQAYNEQFF. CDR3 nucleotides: TGTGCCAGCAGTTTTCGACAGGCGTACAATGAGCAGTTCTTC.

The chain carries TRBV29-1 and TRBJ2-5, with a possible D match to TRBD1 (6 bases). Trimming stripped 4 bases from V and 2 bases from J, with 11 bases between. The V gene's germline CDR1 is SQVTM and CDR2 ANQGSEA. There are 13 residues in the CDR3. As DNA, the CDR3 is TGCAGCGTTGCGGACAGATTACAAGAGACCCAGTACTTC. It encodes CSVADRLQETQYF.

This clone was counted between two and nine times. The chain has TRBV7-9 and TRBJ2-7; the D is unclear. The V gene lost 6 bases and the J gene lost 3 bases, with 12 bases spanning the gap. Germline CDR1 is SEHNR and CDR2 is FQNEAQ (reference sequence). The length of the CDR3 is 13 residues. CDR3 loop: CASSSLSHYEQYF. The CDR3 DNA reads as TGTGCCAGCAGTTCTCTGAGCCACTACGAGCAGTACTTC.

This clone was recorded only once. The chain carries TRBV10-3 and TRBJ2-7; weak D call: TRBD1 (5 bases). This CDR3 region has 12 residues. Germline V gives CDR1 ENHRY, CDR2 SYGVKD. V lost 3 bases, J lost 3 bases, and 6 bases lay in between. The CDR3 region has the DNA TGTGCCATCAGTGACCAGGGCTACGAGCAGTACTTC. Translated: CAISDQGYEQYF.

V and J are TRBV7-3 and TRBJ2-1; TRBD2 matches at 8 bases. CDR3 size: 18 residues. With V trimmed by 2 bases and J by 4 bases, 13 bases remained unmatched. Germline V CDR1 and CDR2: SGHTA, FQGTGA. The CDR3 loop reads CASSLHRMRAGEYNEQFF. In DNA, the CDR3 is TGTGCCAGCAGCTTACATAGAATGCGAGCGGGGGAGTACAATGAGCAGTTCTTC.

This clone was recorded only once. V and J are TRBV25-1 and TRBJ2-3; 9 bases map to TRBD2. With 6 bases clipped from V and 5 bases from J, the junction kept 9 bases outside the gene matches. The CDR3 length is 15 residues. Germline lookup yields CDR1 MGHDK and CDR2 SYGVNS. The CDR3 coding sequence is TGTGCCAGCAGCCCCCGCGCGGGAGGGTTAGATACGCAGTATTTT. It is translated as CASSPRAGGLDTQYF.

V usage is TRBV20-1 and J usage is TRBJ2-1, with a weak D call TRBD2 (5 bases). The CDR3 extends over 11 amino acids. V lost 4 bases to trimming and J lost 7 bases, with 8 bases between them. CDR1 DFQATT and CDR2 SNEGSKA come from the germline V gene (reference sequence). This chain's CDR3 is CSATLVNEQFF. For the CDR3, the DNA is TGCAGTGCTACACTAGTAAATGAGCAGTTCTTC.

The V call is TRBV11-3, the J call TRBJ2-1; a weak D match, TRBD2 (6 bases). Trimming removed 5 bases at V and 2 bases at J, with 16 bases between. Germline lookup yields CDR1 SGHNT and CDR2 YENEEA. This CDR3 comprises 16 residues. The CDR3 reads CASSPRDSKAYNEQFF. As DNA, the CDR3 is TGTGCCAGCAGCCCCCGGGACTCGAAGGCCTACAATGAGCAGTTCTTC.

The CDR3 sequence: CASSPQRGEQFF. In DNA form, the CDR3 reads TGTGCCAGCAGTCCCCAGCGTGGTGAGCAGTTCTTC. The V call is TRBV7-2, the J call TRBJ2-1; no clear D. Looked up from germline, CDR1 is SGHTA and CDR2 is FQGNSA. V lost 6 bases to trimming and J lost 9 bases, with 12 bases between them. The CDR3 has 12 residues.

The CDR3, as DNA: TGTGCCAGCAGTGAACCGAGCTCCTATAATTCACCCCTCCACTTT. This codes for CASSEPSSYNSPLHF. The chain uses TRBV2 and TRBJ1-6; D unclear. V lost 2 bases, J lost 0 bases, and 5 bases lay in between. CDR3 length: 15 residues. Germline CDR1 and CDR2: SNHLY and FYNNEI. Filled out from reference TRBV2 and TRBJ1-6, the complete variable domain reads EPEVTQTPSHQVTQMGQEVILRCVPISNHLYFYWYRQILGQKVEFLVSFYNNEISEKSEIFDDQFSVERPDGSNFTLKIRSTKLEDSAMYFCASSEPSSYNSPLHFGNGTRLTVT.

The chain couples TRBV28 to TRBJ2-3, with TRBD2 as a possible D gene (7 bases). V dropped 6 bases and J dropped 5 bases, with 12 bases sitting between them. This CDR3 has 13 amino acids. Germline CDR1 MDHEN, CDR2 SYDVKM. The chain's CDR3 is CASSPGGGDTQYF. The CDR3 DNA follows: TGTGCCAGCAGCCCGGGGGGCGGAGATACGCAGTATTTT.

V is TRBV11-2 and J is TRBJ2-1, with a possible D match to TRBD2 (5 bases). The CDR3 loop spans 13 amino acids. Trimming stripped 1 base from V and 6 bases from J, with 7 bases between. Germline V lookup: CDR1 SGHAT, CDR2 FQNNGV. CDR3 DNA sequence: TGTGCCAGCAGCTTAGTCCGGGGCAATGAGCAGTTCTTC. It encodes CASSLVRGNEQFF. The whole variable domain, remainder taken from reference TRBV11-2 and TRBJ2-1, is EAGVAQSPRYKIIEKRQSVAFWCNPISGHATLYWYQQILGQGPKLLIQFQNNGVVDDSQLPKDRFSAERLKGVDSTLKIQPAKLEDSAVYLCASSLVRGNEQFFGPGTRLTVL.

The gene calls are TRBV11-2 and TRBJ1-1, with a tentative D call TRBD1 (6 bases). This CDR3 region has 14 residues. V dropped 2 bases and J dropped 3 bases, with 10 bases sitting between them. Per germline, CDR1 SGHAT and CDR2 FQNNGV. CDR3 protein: CASSLSGADTEAFF. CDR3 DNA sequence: TGTGCCAGCAGCTTATCAGGGGCGGACACTGAAGCTTTCTTT.

This CDR3 is CSVSRGRGTEAFF. In DNA, the CDR3 is TGCAGCGTTTCCAGGGGGCGCGGGACTGAAGCTTTCTTT. The V and J genes are TRBV29-1 and TRBJ1-1, with 8 bases identical to TRBD1. Germline CDR1 SQVTM, CDR2 ANQGSEA. After removal of 5 bases from V and 5 bases from J, the junction contained 7 bases not matched to a gene. CDR3 length: 13 amino acids.